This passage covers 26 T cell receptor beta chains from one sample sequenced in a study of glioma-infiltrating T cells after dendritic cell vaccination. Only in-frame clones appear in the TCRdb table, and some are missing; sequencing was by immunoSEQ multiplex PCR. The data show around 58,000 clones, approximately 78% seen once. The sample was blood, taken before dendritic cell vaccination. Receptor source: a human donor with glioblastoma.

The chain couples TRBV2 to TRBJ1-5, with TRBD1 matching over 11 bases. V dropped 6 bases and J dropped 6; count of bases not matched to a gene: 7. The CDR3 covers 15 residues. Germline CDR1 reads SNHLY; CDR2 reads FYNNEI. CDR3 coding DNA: TGTGCCAGCAGCGCCGGGACAGGGGGGGGTCAGCCCCAGCATTTT. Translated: CASSAGTGGGQPQHF. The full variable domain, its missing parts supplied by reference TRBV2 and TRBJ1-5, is EPEVTQTPSHQVTQMGQEVILRCVPISNHLYFYWYRQILGQKVEFLVSFYNNEISEKSEIFDDQFSVERPDGSNFTLKIRSTKLEDSAMYFCASSAGTGGGQPQHFGDGTRLSIL.

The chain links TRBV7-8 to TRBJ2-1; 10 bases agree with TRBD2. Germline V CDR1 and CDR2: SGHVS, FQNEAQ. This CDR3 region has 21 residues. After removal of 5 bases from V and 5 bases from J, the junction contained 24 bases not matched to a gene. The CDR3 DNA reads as TGTGCCAGCAGCCCCTACCCGAGACTAGCGGGCCAAAAGCGTAAGAACAATGAGCAGTTCTTC. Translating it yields CASSPYPRLAGQKRKNNEQFF.

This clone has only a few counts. CDR3 DNA: TGTGCCAGCAGTGACAGATCCTATGGCTACACCTTC. Translating it yields CASSDRSYGYTF. The chain recombines TRBV2 with TRBJ1-2, with D hard to call. The CDR3 loop spans 12 amino acids. The ends were cut back, 3 bases at V and 4 bases at J, with 6 bases in the middle. Germline-derived CDR1 and CDR2 are SNHLY and FYNNEI. The whole variable domain, filled in from reference TRBV2 and TRBJ1-2, reads EPEVTQTPSHQVTQMGQEVILRCVPISNHLYFYWYRQILGQKVEFLVSFYNNEISEKSEIFDDQFSVERPDGSNFTLKIRSTKLEDSAMYFCASSDRSYGYTFGSGTRLTVV.

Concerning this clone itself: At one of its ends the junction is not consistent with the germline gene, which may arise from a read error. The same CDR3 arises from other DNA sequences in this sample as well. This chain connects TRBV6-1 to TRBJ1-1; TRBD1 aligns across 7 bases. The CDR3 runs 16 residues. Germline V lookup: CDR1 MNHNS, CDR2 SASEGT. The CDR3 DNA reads TGTGCCAGCAGTGACCACACAGGGGTAGTGGGCACTGAAGCCTTCTTT. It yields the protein CASSDHTGVVGTEAFF.

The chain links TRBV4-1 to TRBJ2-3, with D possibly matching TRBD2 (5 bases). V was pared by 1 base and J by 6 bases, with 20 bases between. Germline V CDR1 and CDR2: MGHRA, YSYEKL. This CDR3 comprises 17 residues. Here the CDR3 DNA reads TGCGCCAGCAGCCAAGGGCCCAGGACTGGGTCTGTGGATACGCAGTATTTT. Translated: CASSQGPRTGSVDTQYF.

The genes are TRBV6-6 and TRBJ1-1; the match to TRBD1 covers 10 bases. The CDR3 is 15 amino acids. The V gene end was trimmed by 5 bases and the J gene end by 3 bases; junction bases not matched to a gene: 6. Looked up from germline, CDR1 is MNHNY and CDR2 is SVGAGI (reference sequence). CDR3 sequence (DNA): TGTGCCAGCAGTGGCTGGGACAGGGGTTACACTGAAGCTTTCTTT. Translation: CASSGWDRGYTEAFF.

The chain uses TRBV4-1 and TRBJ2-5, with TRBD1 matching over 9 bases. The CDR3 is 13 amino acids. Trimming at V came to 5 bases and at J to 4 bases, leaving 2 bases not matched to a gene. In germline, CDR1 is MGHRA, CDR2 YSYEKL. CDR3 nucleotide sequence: TGCGCCAGCAGCTGGACAGGGGCAGAGACCCAGTACTTC. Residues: CASSWTGAETQYF.

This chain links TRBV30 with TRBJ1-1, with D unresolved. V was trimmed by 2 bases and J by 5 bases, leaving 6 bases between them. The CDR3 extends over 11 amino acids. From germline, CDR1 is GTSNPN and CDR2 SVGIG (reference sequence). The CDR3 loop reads CAWSPGTEAFF. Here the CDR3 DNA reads TGTGCCTGGAGTCCAGGAACTGAAGCTTTCTTT.

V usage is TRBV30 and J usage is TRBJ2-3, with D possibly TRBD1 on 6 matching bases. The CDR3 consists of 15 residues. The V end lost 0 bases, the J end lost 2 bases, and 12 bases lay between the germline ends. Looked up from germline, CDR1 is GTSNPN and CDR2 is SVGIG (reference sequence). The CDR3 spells CAWSVPWTVTDTQYF. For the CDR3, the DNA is TGTGCCTGGAGTGTCCCGTGGACAGTCACAGATACGCAGTATTTT.

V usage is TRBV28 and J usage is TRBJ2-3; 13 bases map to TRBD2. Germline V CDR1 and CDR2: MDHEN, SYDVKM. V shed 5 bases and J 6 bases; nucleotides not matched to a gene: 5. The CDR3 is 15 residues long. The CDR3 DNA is TGTGCCAGCAGTAAACTAGCGGGGGGGCAGGATACGCAGTATTTT. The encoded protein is CASSKLAGGQDTQYF.

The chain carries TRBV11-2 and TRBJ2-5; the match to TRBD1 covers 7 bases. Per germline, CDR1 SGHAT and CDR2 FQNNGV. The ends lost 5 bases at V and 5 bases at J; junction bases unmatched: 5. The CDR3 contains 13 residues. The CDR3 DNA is TGTGCCAGCAGCAGACAGGGTTTGGAGACCCAGTACTTC. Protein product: CASSRQGLETQYF.

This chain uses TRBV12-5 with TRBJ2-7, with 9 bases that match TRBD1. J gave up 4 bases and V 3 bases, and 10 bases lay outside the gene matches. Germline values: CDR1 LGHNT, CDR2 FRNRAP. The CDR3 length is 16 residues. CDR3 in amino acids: CASGLPGQGLLYEQYF. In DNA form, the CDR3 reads TGTGCTAGTGGTTTACCCGGACAGGGGCTTCTTTACGAGCAGTACTTC.

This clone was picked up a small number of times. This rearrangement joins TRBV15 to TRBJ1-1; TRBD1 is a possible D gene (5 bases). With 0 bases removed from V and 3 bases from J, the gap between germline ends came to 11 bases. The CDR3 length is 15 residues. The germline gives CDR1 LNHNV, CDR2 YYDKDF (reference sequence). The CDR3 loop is CATSREGGWYTEAFF. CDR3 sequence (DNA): TGTGCCACCAGCAGAGAGGGGGGTTGGTACACTGAAGCTTTCTTT.

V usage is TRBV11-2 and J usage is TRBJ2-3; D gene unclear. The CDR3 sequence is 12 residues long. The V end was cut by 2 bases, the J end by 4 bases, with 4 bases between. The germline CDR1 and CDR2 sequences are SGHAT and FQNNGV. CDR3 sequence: CASSLTADTQYF. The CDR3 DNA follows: TGTGCCAGCAGCTTAACAGCAGATACGCAGTATTTT.

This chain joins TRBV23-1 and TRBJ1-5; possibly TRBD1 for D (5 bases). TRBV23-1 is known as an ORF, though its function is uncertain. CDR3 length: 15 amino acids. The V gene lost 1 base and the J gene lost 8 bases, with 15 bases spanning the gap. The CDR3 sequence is CASSQWAGGNEPQHF. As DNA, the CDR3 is TGCGCCAGCAGTCAATGGGCGGGGGGGAACGAGCCCCAGCATTTT.

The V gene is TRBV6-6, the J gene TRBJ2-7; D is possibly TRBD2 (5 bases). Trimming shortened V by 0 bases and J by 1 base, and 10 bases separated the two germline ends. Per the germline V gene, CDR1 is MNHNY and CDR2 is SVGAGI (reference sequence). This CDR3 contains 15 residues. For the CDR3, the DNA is TGTGCCAGCAGTTACTCGAGAGGGCTTTCCTACGAGCAGTACTTC. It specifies CASSYSRGLSYEQYF.

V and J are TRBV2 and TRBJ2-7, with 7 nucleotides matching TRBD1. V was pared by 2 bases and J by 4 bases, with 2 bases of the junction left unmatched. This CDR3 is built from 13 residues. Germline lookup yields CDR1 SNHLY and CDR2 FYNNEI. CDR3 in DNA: TGTGCCAGCAGTGAATGGGACAGATACGAGCAGTACTTC. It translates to CASSEWDRYEQYF.

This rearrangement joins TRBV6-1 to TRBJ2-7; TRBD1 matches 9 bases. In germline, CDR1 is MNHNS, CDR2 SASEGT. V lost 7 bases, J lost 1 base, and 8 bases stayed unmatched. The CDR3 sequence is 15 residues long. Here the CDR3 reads CASTTRQGGSYEQYF. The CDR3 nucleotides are TGTGCCAGCACGACCCGACAGGGGGGGTCCTACGAGCAGTACTTC.

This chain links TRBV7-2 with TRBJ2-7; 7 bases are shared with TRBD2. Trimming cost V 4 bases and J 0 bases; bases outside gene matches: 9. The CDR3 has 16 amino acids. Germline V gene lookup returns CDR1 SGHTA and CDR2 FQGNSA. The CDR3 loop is CASSYSGGPSSYEQYF. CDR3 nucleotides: TGTGCCAGCAGCTACTCGGGGGGTCCCAGCTCCTACGAGCAGTACTTC. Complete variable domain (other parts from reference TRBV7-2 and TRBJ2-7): GAGVSQSPSNKVTEKGKDVELRCDPISGHTALYWYRQSLGQGLEFLIYFQGNSAPDKSGLPSDRFSAERTGGSVSTLTIQRTQQEDSAVYLCASSYSGGPSSYEQYFGPGTRLTVT.

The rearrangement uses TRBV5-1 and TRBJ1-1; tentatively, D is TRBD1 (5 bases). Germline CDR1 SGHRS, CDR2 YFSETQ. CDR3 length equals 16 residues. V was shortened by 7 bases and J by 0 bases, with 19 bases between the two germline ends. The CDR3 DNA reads TGCGCCAGCGGAACCACCAGGGCGAACTTGAACACTGAAGCTTTCTTT. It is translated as CASGTTRANLNTEAFF.

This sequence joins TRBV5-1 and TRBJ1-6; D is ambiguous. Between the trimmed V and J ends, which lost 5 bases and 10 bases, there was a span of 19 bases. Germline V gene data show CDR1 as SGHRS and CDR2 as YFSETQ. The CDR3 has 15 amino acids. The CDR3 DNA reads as TGCGCCAGCAGTCGTGAGACATCTTATGACTCACCCCTCCACTTT. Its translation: CASSRETSYDSPLHF.

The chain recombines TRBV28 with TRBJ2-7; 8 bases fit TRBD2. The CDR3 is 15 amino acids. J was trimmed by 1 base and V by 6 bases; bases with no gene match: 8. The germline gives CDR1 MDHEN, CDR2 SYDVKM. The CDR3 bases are TGTGCCAGCAGCCCGAGACTAGCGTTTTCCTACGAGCAGTACTTC. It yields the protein CASSPRLAFSYEQYF.

CDR3: CASSIWASGENTGELFF. Written as DNA, the CDR3 is TGTGCCAGTAGTATCTGGGCTAGCGGGGAGAACACCGGGGAGCTGTTTTTT. V is TRBV19 and J is TRBJ2-2; 9 bases align to TRBD2. Trimming at V came to 3 bases and at J to 1 base, leaving 6 bases not matched to a gene. The CDR3 runs to 17 residues. The V gene's germline CDR1 is LNHDA and CDR2 SQIVND (reference sequence).

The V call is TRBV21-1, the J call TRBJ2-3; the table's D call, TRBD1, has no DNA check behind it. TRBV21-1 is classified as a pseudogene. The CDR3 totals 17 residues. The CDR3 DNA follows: TGTGCCAGCAGCCCCTGGACCTTCGACAGGGGAACAGATACGCAGTATTTT. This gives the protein CASSPWTFDRGTDTQYF.

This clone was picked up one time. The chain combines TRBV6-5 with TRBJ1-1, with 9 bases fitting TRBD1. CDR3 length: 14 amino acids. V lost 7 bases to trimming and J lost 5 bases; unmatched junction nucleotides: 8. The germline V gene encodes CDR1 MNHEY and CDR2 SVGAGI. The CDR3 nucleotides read TGTGCCAGCACCCTAGGGACAGGGAAAACTGAAGCTTTCTTT. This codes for CASTLGTGKTEAFF.

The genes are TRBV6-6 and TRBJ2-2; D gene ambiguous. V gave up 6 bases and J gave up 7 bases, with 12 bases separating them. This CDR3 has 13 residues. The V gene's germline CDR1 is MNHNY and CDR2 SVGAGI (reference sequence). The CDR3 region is CASRREPIGELFF. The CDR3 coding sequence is TGTGCCAGCAGGCGTGAACCCATCGGGGAGCTGTTTTTT.